Reported below is one T cell receptor (beta chain). Its antigen is unidentified. This sample stems from a study of blood T cells in healthy people across ages. The sample, about 10 milliliters of peripheral blood, was drawn from each donor. The authors ran a second PCR of 7 to 11 cycles using a sample-barcoded 5' primer and a J-beta primer mix. MiXCR, applied by TCRdb to the 5' RACE reads, yields one record per CDR3 protein. The sample lists 1.5 million to 2 million distinct CDR3 sequences; about 39% were seen once. Study findings and constraints: While age rose, TCR beta diversity per million T cells dropped in a roughly linear way.

Sequencing used blood. The clonotype originates from a human donor in good health.

CDR3 in DNA: TGTGCCACCAGCAGAGATGCAGGGTTCAATGAGCAGTTCTTC. This gives the protein CATSRDAGFNEQFF. The chain links TRBV15 to TRBJ2-1, with D maybe TRBD1 (5 bases). This CDR3 is built from 14 residues. Deletions cut 0 bases from V and 6 bases from J, with 9 bases between. CDR1 LNHNV and CDR2 YYDKDF come from the germline V gene (reference sequence). The full variable domain, rest sourced from reference TRBV15 and TRBJ2-1, is DAMVIQNPRYQVTQFGKPVTLSCSQTLNHNVMYWYQQKSSQAPKLLFHYYDKDFNNEADTPDNFQSRRPNTSFCFLDIRSPGLGDTAMYLCATSRDAGFNEQFFGPGTRLTVL.